This TCR beta chain was sequenced for a study of control samples from healthy donors and cancer patients. TCRdb's copy holds only in-frame clones and misses some; the assay was immunoSEQ multiplex PCR. The sample carries 150,000 to 180,000 clones, about 94% recorded once. The sequencing sample was made of blood. This receptor was obtained from a man aged 40-55 years in good health.

The CDR3 DNA follows: TGTGCCAGCAGCCCCGTCACCCCTGATAAGGATGGCTACACCTTC. It codes for CASSPVTPDKDGYTF. The chain combines TRBV3-1 (or the pseudogene TRBV3-2) with TRBJ1-2; D ambiguous. CDR3 length: 15 amino acids. The V gene lost 4 bases and the J gene lost 6 bases, with 18 bases spanning the gap. The germline V gene encodes CDR1 LGHDT and CDR2 YNNKEL (reference sequence).